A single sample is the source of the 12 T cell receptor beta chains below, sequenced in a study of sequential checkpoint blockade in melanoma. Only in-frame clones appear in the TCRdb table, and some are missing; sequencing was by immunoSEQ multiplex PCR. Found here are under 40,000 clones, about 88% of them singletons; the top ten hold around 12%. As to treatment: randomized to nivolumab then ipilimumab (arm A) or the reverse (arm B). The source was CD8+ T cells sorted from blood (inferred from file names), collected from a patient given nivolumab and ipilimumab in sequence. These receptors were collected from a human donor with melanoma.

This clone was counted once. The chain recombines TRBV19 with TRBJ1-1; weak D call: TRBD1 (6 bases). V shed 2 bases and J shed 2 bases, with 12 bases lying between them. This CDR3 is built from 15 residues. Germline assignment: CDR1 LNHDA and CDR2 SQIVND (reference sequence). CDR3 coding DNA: TGTGCCAGTAGTATATCTTGGGGGGGCAACACTGAAGCTTTCTTT. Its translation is CASSISWGGNTEAFF.

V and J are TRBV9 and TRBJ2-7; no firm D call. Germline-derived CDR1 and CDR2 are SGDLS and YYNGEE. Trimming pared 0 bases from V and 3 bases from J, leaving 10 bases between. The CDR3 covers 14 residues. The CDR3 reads CASSVGPAGYEQYV. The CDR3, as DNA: TGTGCCAGCAGCGTAGGTCCGGCAGGCTACGAGCAGTACGTC.

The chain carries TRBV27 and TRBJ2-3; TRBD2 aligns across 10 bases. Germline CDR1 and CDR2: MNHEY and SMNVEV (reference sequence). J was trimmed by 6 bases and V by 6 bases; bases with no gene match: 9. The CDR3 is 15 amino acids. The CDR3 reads CASRQGSGGLDTQYF. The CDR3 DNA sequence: TGTGCCAGCAGACAAGGTAGCGGGGGGCTGGATACGCAGTATTTT.

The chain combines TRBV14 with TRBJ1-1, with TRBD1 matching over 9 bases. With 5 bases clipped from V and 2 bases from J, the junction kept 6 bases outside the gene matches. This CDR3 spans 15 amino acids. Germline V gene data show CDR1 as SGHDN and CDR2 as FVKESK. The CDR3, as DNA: TGTGCCAGCAGCTCACCGGGACAGGGAAACACTGAAGCTTTCTTT. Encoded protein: CASSSPGQGNTEAFF.

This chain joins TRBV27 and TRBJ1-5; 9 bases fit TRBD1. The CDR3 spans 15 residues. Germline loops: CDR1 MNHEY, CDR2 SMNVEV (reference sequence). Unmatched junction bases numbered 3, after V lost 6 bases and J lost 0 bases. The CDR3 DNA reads TGTGCCAGCAGCTGGACAGGGGTTAGCAATCAGCCCCAGCATTTT. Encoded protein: CASSWTGVSNQPQHF.

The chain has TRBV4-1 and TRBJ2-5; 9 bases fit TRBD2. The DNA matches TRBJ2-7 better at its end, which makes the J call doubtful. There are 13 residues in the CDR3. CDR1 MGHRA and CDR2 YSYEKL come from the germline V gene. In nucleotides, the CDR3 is TGCGCCAGCAGCCAAACTAGCGGGTACGAGCAGTACTTC. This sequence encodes CASSQTSGYEQYF.

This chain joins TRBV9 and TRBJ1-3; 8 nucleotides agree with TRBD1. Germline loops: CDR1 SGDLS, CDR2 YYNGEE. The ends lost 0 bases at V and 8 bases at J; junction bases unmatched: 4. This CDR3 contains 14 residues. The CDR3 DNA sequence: TGTGCCAGCAGCGTAGCAGGGGGCGCGGACACCATATATTTT. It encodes CASSVAGGADTIYF.

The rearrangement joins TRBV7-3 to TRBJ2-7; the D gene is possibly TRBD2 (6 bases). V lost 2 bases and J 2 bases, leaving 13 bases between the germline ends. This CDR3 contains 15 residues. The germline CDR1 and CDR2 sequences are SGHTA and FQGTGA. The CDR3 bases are TGTGCCAGCAGCTTATATCCTAGCGCCACCTACGAGCAGTACTTC. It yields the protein CASSLYPSATYEQYF.

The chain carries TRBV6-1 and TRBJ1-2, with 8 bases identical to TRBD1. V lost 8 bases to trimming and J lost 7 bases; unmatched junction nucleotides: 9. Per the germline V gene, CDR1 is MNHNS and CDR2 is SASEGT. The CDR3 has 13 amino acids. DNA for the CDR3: TGTGCCAGCCTGGGCAGGGGGCGCGGTGGCTACACCTTC. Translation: CASLGRGRGGYTF.

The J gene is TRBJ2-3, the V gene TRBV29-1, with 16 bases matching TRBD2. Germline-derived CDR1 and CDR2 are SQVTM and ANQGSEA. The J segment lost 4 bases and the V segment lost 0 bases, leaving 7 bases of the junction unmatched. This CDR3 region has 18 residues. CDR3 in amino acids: CSVEDPTGTSGRADTQYF. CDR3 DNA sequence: TGCAGCGTTGAAGATCCCACCGGGACTAGCGGGAGGGCAGATACGCAGTATTTT.

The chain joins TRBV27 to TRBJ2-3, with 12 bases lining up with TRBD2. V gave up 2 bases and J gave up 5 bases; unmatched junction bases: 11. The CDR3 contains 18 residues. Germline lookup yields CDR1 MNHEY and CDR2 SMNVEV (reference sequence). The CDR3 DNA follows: TGTGCCAGCAGTTTACTAGCGGGAGGGCCCTCTATGAAAGATACGCAGTATTTT. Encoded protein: CASSLLAGGPSMKDTQYF.

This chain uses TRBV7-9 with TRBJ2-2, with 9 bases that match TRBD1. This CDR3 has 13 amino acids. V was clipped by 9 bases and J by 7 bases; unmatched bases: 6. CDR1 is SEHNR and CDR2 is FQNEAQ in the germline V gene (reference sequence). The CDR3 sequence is CASTGGGHGELFF. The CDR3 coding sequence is TGTGCCAGTACAGGGGGCGGTCACGGGGAGCTGTTTTTT.